What follows is one T cell receptor (beta chain) and its context. Its specificity is unknown. A multiplex PCR was run with 60 Vbeta primers and 13 Jbeta primers. TCRdb keeps only in-frame clones here, not all; method: immunoSEQ multiplex PCR. The sample lists approximately 170,000 clones, 77% seen once, with around 3.2% in the top ten. The sample originates from a study of cytomegalovirus exposure and HLA in healthy donors. Study observations and caveats: Reported results showed that the classifier diagnosed cytomegalovirus status with high specificity and sensitivity. The authors confirmed in vitro that a few CMV-associated chains were specific for CMV antigens. Reportedly, TCR beta sequences accurately predicted HLA-A and HLA-B alleles in most subjects.

Deletions cut 2 bases from V and 6 bases from J, with 11 bases between. CDR1 KGHSH and CDR2 LQKENI come from the germline V gene. This CDR3 contains 14 residues. The sequence came from a female donor in good health and CMV-seronegative. Source material: PBMCs. This rearrangement joins TRBV18 to TRBJ2-1; D unclear. Written as DNA, the CDR3 is TGTGCCAGCTCACCAGTTATGACTTCCAATGAGCAGTTCTTC. It encodes CASSPVMTSNEQFF.